The rows below give T cell receptor beta chains drawn from one sample of a study of blood T cell repertoires in COVID-19. The table came from immunoSEQ multiplex PCR; TCRdb's copy has only in-frame clones and leaves some out. The data show 170,000 or so clones, with 86% seen just once and about 8.6% held by the top ten. The source material was peripheral blood. Source of these receptors: a man aged 50 to 60 with active or convalescent COVID-19. CDR3s include the opening cysteine and the closing phenylalanine or tryptophan. A D gene is named only where the DNA matches it firmly. Size tells how often a clone was seen (once, few, many) or the class of an expanded clone, and some rows leave it out.

d_call: .; v_call: TRBV7-9; j_call: TRBJ1-3; clone_size: .; cdr3_nt: TGTGCCAGCAGCCTTCCGACAGGTTACTTCCAAACTGGAAACACCATATATTTT; cdr3_aa: CASSLPTGYFQTGNTIYF
d_call: .; v_call: TRBV20-1; j_call: TRBJ2-1; clone_size: .; cdr3_nt: TGCAGTGCTAGTCCCTCGCGGGGTCTCAATGAGCAGTTCTTC; cdr3_aa: CSASPSRGLNEQFF
d_call: .; v_call: TRBV24-1; j_call: TRBJ1-2; clone_size: .; cdr3_nt: TGTGCCACCAGTGATTACACAACAGCCTATGGCTACACCTTC; cdr3_aa: CATSDYTTAYGYTF
d_call: .; v_call: TRBV4-3; j_call: TRBJ1-2; clone_size: .; cdr3_nt: TGCGCCAGCAGCATACAGGGTATTACTAACTATGGCTACACCTTC; cdr3_aa: CASSIQGITNYGYTF
d_call: .; v_call: TRBV7-2; j_call: TRBJ2-7; clone_size: .; cdr3_nt: TGTGCCAGCAGCCCCCTCGGAGGGCGATCCTACGAGCAGTACTTC; cdr3_aa: CASSPLGGRSYEQYF
d_call: TRBD1; v_call: TRBV19; j_call: TRBJ2-3; clone_size: .; cdr3_nt: TGTGCCAGTAGTTCCCGGGACAGGGGGCTGGCAGATACGCAGTATTTT; cdr3_aa: CASSSRDRGLADTQYF
d_call: TRBD1; v_call: TRBV6-5; j_call: TRBJ1-1; clone_size: .; cdr3_nt: TGTGCCAGCGACCGGACAGGGAGACCGAACACTGAAGCTTTCTTT; cdr3_aa: CASDRTGRPNTEAFF
d_call: .; v_call: TRBV24-1; j_call: TRBJ2-3; clone_size: .; cdr3_nt: TGTGCCACAAGGGAGGAAAGCACAGATACGCAGTATTTT; cdr3_aa: CATREESTDTQYF
d_call: TRBD1; v_call: TRBV19; j_call: TRBJ2-2; clone_size: once; cdr3_nt: TGTGCCAGTAGTCCAACAGGGGGCTCCGGGGAGCTGTTTTTT; cdr3_aa: CASSPTGGSGELFF
d_call: TRBD2; v_call: TRBV3-1/TRBV3-2; j_call: TRBJ2-5; clone_size: .; cdr3_nt: TGTGCCAGCACCAGAGGCGGGGGATGGGTCCAAGAGACCCAGTACTTC; cdr3_aa: CASTRGGGWVQETQYF
d_call: .; v_call: TRBV30; j_call: TRBJ1-1; clone_size: .; cdr3_nt: TGTGCCTGGAGAGGTCGATTGAGGAGCACTGAAGCTTTCTTT; cdr3_aa: CAWRGRLRSTEAFF
d_call: .; v_call: TRBV7-9; j_call: TRBJ2-6; clone_size: .; cdr3_nt: TGTGCCAGCAGCTTCACGGGGGTTGGGGTCCTGACTTTC; cdr3_aa: CASSFTGVGVLTF
d_call: .; v_call: TRBV27; j_call: TRBJ1-2; clone_size: .; cdr3_nt: TGTGCCAGCAGTACTACACTGAACTATGGCTACACCTTC; cdr3_aa: CASSTTLNYGYTF
d_call: TRBD2; v_call: TRBV6-4; j_call: TRBJ2-3; clone_size: once; cdr3_nt: TGTGCCAGCAGTGAACTAGCGGGAGGCCCGGATACGCAGTATTTT; cdr3_aa: CASSELAGGPDTQYF
d_call: .; v_call: TRBV11-1; j_call: TRBJ1-1; clone_size: few; cdr3_nt: TGTGCCAGCAGCTTAAGGTTCAGGGGAACTGAAGCTTTCTTT; cdr3_aa: CASSLRFRGTEAFF
d_call: TRBD1; v_call: TRBV6-4; j_call: TRBJ2-7; clone_size: .; cdr3_nt: TGTGAGGTATTGCGGGACAGGGGGTCCTACGAGCAGTACTTC; cdr3_aa: CEVLRDRGSYEQYF
d_call: TRBD1; v_call: TRBV2; j_call: TRBJ2-6; clone_size: once; cdr3_nt: TGTGCCAGCTTTCTTTCGGGACAGGTCTTCTCTGGGGCCAACGTCCTGACTTTC; cdr3_aa: CASFLSGQVFSGANVLTF
d_call: .; v_call: TRBV12-3/TRBV12-4; j_call: TRBJ1-1; clone_size: .; cdr3_nt: TGTGCCAGCAGTGGAGGGGTGAACACTGAAGCTTTCTTT; cdr3_aa: CASSGGVNTEAFF
d_call: .; v_call: TRBV6-2/TRBV6-3; j_call: TRBJ2-3; clone_size: .; cdr3_nt: TGTGCCAGCAGTTATGGCGGCGGGCTGGGCACAGATACGCAGTATTTT; cdr3_aa: CASSYGGGLGTDTQYF
d_call: .; v_call: TRBV7-2; j_call: TRBJ1-4; clone_size: .; cdr3_nt: TGTGCCAGCAGCTTTAGGTCAGAGGGAGAAAAACTGTTTTTT; cdr3_aa: CASSFRSEGEKLFF
d_call: TRBD1; v_call: TRBV18; j_call: TRBJ2-2; clone_size: few; cdr3_nt: TGTGCCAGCTCCCCGACGAGGACAGGGGGCATCAACACCGGGGAGCTGTTTTTT; cdr3_aa: CASSPTRTGGINTGELFF
d_call: .; v_call: TRBV27; j_call: TRBJ1-5; clone_size: .; cdr3_nt: TGTGCCAGCAGTCCGACTTGGACAGCAGAAAATCAGCCCCAGCATTTT; cdr3_aa: CASSPTWTAENQPQHF
d_call: .; v_call: TRBV11-2; j_call: TRBJ1-6; clone_size: .; cdr3_nt: TGTGCCAGCAGCGGGCAGGCTAATTCACCCCTCCACTTT; cdr3_aa: CASSGQANSPLHF
d_call: .; v_call: TRBV5-6; j_call: TRBJ2-7; clone_size: .; cdr3_nt: TGTGCCAGCACCTACGGACAGTTTTACGAGCAGTACTTC; cdr3_aa: CASTYGQFYEQYF
d_call: .; v_call: TRBV27; j_call: TRBJ1-1; clone_size: .; cdr3_nt: TGTGCCAGCAGTTTTTCCCCGACAGAGAAGCTGAACACTGAAGCTTTCTTT; cdr3_aa: CASSFSPTEKLNTEAFF
d_call: .; v_call: TRBV28; j_call: TRBJ1-4; clone_size: few; cdr3_nt: TGTGCCAGCTATGGGACCGGAGGGAATGAAAAACTGTTTTTT; cdr3_aa: CASYGTGGNEKLFF
d_call: TRBD2; v_call: TRBV7-9; j_call: TRBJ2-3; clone_size: .; cdr3_nt: TGTGCCAGCAGCTTCGCTCCGGGGGGGGCCGACACAGATACGCAGTATTTT; cdr3_aa: CASSFAPGGADTDTQYF
d_call: .; v_call: TRBV19; j_call: TRBJ2-7; clone_size: once; cdr3_nt: TGTGCCAGTAAAGATAGCGGAATGGCCTACGAGCAGTACTTC; cdr3_aa: CASKDSGMAYEQYF
d_call: TRBD2; v_call: TRBV5-4; j_call: TRBJ2-1; clone_size: .; cdr3_nt: TGTGCCAGCAGCAAAGCCGGGACTAGCGCCTACAATGAGCAGTTCTTC; cdr3_aa: CASSKAGTSAYNEQFF
d_call: TRBD1; v_call: TRBV10-3; j_call: TRBJ2-1; clone_size: .; cdr3_nt: TGTGCCATCAGTGAGTCCATCAGGGACAGGATAATTGATGAGCAGTTCTTC; cdr3_aa: CAISESIRDRIIDEQFF
d_call: .; v_call: TRBV24-1; j_call: TRBJ2-6; clone_size: once; cdr3_nt: TGTGCCACCAGTGACGCAGGGCACTCTGGGGCCAACGTCCTGACTTTC; cdr3_aa: CATSDAGHSGANVLTF
d_call: .; v_call: TRBV2; j_call: TRBJ1-2; clone_size: .; cdr3_nt: TGTGCCAGCAGCAACATTGACTATGGCTACACCTTC; cdr3_aa: CASSNIDYGYTF
d_call: .; v_call: TRBV30; j_call: TRBJ1-2; clone_size: .; cdr3_nt: TGTGCCTGGACTCCAAGCAGGGTTTATGGCTACACCTTC; cdr3_aa: CAWTPSRVYGYTF
d_call: TRBD1; v_call: TRBV18; j_call: TRBJ1-4; clone_size: .; cdr3_nt: TGTGCCAGCTCACCGGACAGGGCAACTAATGAAAAACTGTTTTTT; cdr3_aa: CASSPDRATNEKLFF
d_call: TRBD2; v_call: TRBV11-2; j_call: TRBJ2-5; clone_size: .; cdr3_nt: TGTGCCAGCAGCTCGACCCCGGGACTAGCGGGAGTTGAGACCCAGTACTTC; cdr3_aa: CASSSTPGLAGVETQYF
d_call: TRBD1; v_call: TRBV28; j_call: TRBJ1-1; clone_size: few; cdr3_nt: TGTGCCAGCAGTCTCCCGGACAGGGGGAACACTGAAGCTTTCTTT; cdr3_aa: CASSLPDRGNTEAFF
d_call: .; v_call: TRBV2; j_call: TRBJ1-5; clone_size: few; cdr3_nt: TGTGCCAGCAGTGTAGCTACAGAAAATCAGCCCCAGCATTTT; cdr3_aa: CASSVATENQPQHF
d_call: TRBD1; v_call: TRBV12-5; j_call: TRBJ1-5; clone_size: .; cdr3_nt: TGTGCTAGTGGGACGACAGGGGCAGCTCAGCCCCAGCATTTT; cdr3_aa: CASGTTGAAQPQHF
d_call: TRBD2; v_call: TRBV7-3; j_call: TRBJ2-2; clone_size: .; cdr3_nt: TGTGCCAGCAGCCCTCGGACTAGTCCTCGGGAGCTGTTTTTT; cdr3_aa: CASSPRTSPRELFF
d_call: .; v_call: TRBV2; j_call: TRBJ1-2; clone_size: .; cdr3_nt: TGTGCCAGCAGTGGACAGGTCGCGATCGTTGGCTACACCTTC; cdr3_aa: CASSGQVAIVGYTF
d_call: .; v_call: TRBV29-1; j_call: TRBJ1-1; clone_size: .; cdr3_nt: TGCAGCGCCCCGTCAGGGGCGGCCACTGAAGCTTTCTTT; cdr3_aa: CSAPSGAATEAFF
d_call: .; v_call: TRBV7-2; j_call: TRBJ1-5; clone_size: few; cdr3_nt: TGTGCCAGCAGCTTAGCGCTGGATAGGGGTAGCAATCAGCCCCAGCATTTT; cdr3_aa: CASSLALDRGSNQPQHF
d_call: TRBD2; v_call: TRBV4-2; j_call: TRBJ2-3; clone_size: .; cdr3_nt: TGTGCCAGCAGCCAAGATATGGCTAGCGGGAGAACAGATACGCAGTATTTT; cdr3_aa: CASSQDMASGRTDTQYF
d_call: .; v_call: TRBV6-2/TRBV6-3; j_call: TRBJ2-1; clone_size: few; cdr3_nt: TGTGCCAGCAGTATCGATTCCAGGGAGCAGTTCTTC; cdr3_aa: CASSIDSREQFF
d_call: .; v_call: TRBV19; j_call: TRBJ1-1; clone_size: once; cdr3_nt: TGTGCCAGTAGAAGACAGAACTGGAACACTGAAGCTTTCTTT; cdr3_aa: CASRRQNWNTEAFF
d_call: TRBD1; v_call: TRBV7-3; j_call: TRBJ2-7; clone_size: .; cdr3_nt: TGTGCCAGCAGCTTAGACAGGGGCCACGAGCAGTACTTC; cdr3_aa: CASSLDRGHEQYF
d_call: .; v_call: TRBV7-3; j_call: TRBJ1-5; clone_size: .; cdr3_nt: TGTGCCAGCAGCTTTAATATCGTTCAGCCCCAGCATTTT; cdr3_aa: CASSFNIVQPQHF
d_call: .; v_call: TRBV5-1; j_call: TRBJ1-2; clone_size: once; cdr3_nt: TGCGCCAGCAGCTTGAGTACGGGGGATGGCTACACCTTC; cdr3_aa: CASSLSTGDGYTF
d_call: TRBD1; v_call: TRBV7-9; j_call: TRBJ2-5; clone_size: .; cdr3_nt: TGTGCCAGCAGGCTCGACAGGGAAGAGACCCAGTACTTC; cdr3_aa: CASRLDREETQYF
d_call: TRBD1; v_call: TRBV6-6; j_call: TRBJ1-5; clone_size: .; cdr3_nt: TGTGCCAGCACACAGACAGGGAATCAGCCCCAGCATTTT; cdr3_aa: CASTQTGNQPQHF
d_call: TRBD1; v_call: TRBV25-1; j_call: TRBJ1-5; clone_size: .; cdr3_nt: TGTGCCAGCAGTGGACAGGGGGCTAATCAGCCCCAGCATTTT; cdr3_aa: CASSGQGANQPQHF
d_call: .; v_call: TRBV7-2; j_call: TRBJ1-2; clone_size: .; cdr3_nt: TGTGCCAGCAGCGTAGGACAGACCTATGGCTACACCTTC; cdr3_aa: CASSVGQTYGYTF
d_call: .; v_call: TRBV7-3; j_call: TRBJ1-1; clone_size: .; cdr3_nt: TGTGCCAGCAGCCGGACAGCTAAAGATGAAGCTTTCTTT; cdr3_aa: CASSRTAKDEAFF
d_call: .; v_call: TRBV7-6; j_call: TRBJ1-2; clone_size: .; cdr3_nt: TGTGCCAGCAGCTTAGGTTCAGGGCTCTCTACTAACTATGGCTACACCTTC; cdr3_aa: CASSLGSGLSTNYGYTF
d_call: TRBD2; v_call: TRBV19; j_call: TRBJ2-1; clone_size: .; cdr3_nt: TGTGCCAGTAGGGTTGGGACTAGCGGGAGCCTAGAGCAGTTCTTC; cdr3_aa: CASRVGTSGSLEQFF
d_call: .; v_call: TRBV10-3; j_call: TRBJ1-3; clone_size: .; cdr3_nt: TGTGCCATCCGCGAGGAGGCTGGAAACACCATATATTTT; cdr3_aa: CAIREEAGNTIYF
d_call: .; v_call: TRBV29-1; j_call: TRBJ2-1; clone_size: .; cdr3_nt: TGCAGCGTTGAAGAGAAGGGAGGTGAGCAGTTCTTC; cdr3_aa: CSVEEKGGEQFF
d_call: .; v_call: TRBV7-2; j_call: TRBJ2-3; clone_size: .; cdr3_nt: TGTGCCAGCAGCTTAGTCACAGTCACAGATACGCAGTATTTT; cdr3_aa: CASSLVTVTDTQYF
d_call: .; v_call: TRBV1; j_call: TRBJ2-5; clone_size: .; cdr3_nt: TGCACCAGCAGCCAAGGTAGCGGTCGACAAGAGACCCAGTACTTC; cdr3_aa: CTSSQGSGRQETQYF
d_call: TRBD1; v_call: TRBV6-6; j_call: TRBJ1-2; clone_size: .; cdr3_nt: TGTGCCAGCAGTTACTCTAGGCAGGGGGCACAATATGGCTACACCTTC; cdr3_aa: CASSYSRQGAQYGYTF